The clone carrying this T cell receptor (beta chain) appeared a few times. The entry originates in a study of T cell changes during pregnancy in multiple sclerosis. The repertoire was sequenced with immunoSEQ multiplex PCR; TCRdb's copy has only in-frame clones and lacks some. The profile shows 100,000 to 130,000 clones, around 90% of them singletons. The input for sequencing was peripheral blood, taken in the third trimester of pregnancy. The TCR comes from a female donor in good health, enrolled as a control in a pregnancy study.

This CDR3 is CASIGTGGNYGYTF. DNA for the CDR3: TGTGCCAGCATCGGGACAGGGGGCAACTATGGCTACACCTTC. The V gene is TRBV21-1, the J gene TRBJ1-2; the table names TRBD1, a call not compared with the DNA. TRBV21-1 is assigned pseudogene status. CDR3 length: 14 amino acids.